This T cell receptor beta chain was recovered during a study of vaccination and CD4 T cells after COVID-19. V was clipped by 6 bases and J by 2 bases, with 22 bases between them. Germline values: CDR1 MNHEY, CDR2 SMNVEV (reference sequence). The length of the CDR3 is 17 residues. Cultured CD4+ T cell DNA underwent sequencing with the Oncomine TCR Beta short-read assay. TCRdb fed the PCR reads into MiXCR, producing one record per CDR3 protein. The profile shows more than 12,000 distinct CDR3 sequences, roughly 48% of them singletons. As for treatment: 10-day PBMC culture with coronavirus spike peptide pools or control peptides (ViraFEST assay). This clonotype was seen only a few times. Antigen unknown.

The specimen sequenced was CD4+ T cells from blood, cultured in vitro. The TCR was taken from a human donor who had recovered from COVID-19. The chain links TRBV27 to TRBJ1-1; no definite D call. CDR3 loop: CASRALVGRKKNTEAFF. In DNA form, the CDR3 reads TGTGCCAGCAGGGCCCTCGTGGGTAGGAAGAAAAACACTGAAGCTTTCTTT.